Given below is one T cell receptor (beta chain) in context. Antigen: not known. A multiplex PCR was run with 60 Vbeta primers and 13 Jbeta primers. As originally analysed: As a later analysis found, there were 70 million to 90 million unique TCR beta chains, of which about 10 million were shared. Libraries were prepared by immunoSEQ multiplex PCR; TCRdb keeps only in-frame clonotypes and omits some of them. That table gives V, J and clone size, and the DNA gave D and trimming. The repertoire holds approximately 110,000 clones, with around 77% as singletons. The data derive from a study of cytomegalovirus exposure and HLA in healthy donors. The V end was cut by 3 bases, the J end by 2 bases, with 11 bases between. The germline V gene has CDR1 SGHTA and CDR2 FQGTGA. This CDR3 is 15 amino acids long. Findings of the study overall: Across donors, most TCRs were seen rarely, yet some public ones were widespread.

The sequence was obtained from a middle-aged woman in good health and CMV-seropositive. The rearrangement links TRBV7-3 to TRBJ2-1; D might be TRBD1 (5 bases). Sequenced material: PBMCs. The chain's CDR3 is CASSLLGVPYNEQFF. CDR3 in DNA: TGTGCCAGCAGCTTGCTAGGGGTCCCCTACAATGAGCAGTTCTTC.